The 27 T cell receptor beta chains below were found in one sample sequenced in a study of T-cell memory formation after mild COVID-19. TCRdb reanalysed the 5' RACE reads using MiXCR and keeps one entry per CDR3 protein. Of just over 350,000 distinct CDR3 sequences in the sample, around an eighth were seen once. The sample was PBMCs or a T cell subset sorted from them (not recorded which). Every receptor here comes from a man younger than 30 who had mild COVID-19 (a few samples of this study predate the infection). Cell type and time point are not known.

The genes are TRBV4-3 and TRBJ1-4; D perhaps matches TRBD1 (6 bases). Trimming shortened V by 0 bases and J by 3 bases, and 14 bases separated the two germline ends. CDR3 length: 17 amino acids. The germline V gene encodes CDR1 LGHNA and CDR2 YSLEER. CDR3 residues: CASSQEPGAKPNEKLFF. The CDR3 DNA is TGCGCCAGCAGCCAAGAACCAGGGGCTAAGCCTAATGAAAAACTGTTTTTT.

This clonotype was seen a handful of times. This rearrangement joins TRBV20-1 to TRBJ1-5; tentatively, D is TRBD1 (6 bases). The CDR3 totals 16 residues. Trimming took off 5 bases at V and 7 bases at J, with 24 bases between the two ends. CDR1 is DFQATT, CDR2 SNEGSKA, per germline (reference sequence). The CDR3 DNA sequence: TGCAGTGCTCGACAGGTGGGGATGCGCCTCGGGCAGCCCCAGCATTTT. This gives the protein CSARQVGMRLGQPQHF.

This clonotype occurred a few times. This sequence joins TRBV29-1 and TRBJ1-5; D uncertain. CDR1 and CDR2 from the germline V gene are SQVTM and ANQGSEA. The CDR3 is made up of 12 amino acids. V shed 5 bases and J shed 6 bases, with 11 bases lying between them. The CDR3 sequence is CSVRDRFQPQHF. The CDR3 nucleotides read TGCAGCGTTAGGGATAGGTTTCAGCCCCAGCATTTT.

This clonotype was observed a handful of times. The rearrangement joins TRBV9 to TRBJ1-2; 7 positions match TRBD1. This CDR3 is built from 17 residues. Germline CDR1 is SGDLS and CDR2 is YYNGEE. J lost 4 bases, V lost 3 bases, and 15 bases had no gene match. In nucleotides, the CDR3 is TGTGCCAGCAGCGAGCCCCAAATCGGTGACAGGGCCTATGGCTACACCTTC. Residues: CASSEPQIGDRAYGYTF. Variable domain in full (rest from reference TRBV9 and TRBJ1-2): DSGVTQTPKHLITATGQRVTLRCSPRSGDLSVYWYQQSLDQGLQFLIQYYNGEERAKGNILERFSAQQFPDLHSELNLSSLELGDSALYFCASSEPQIGDRAYGYTFGSGTRLTVV.

This CDR3 is CASSLSWTGSYEQYV. The CDR3 nucleotides are TGTGCCAGCAGTTTATCGTGGACGGGCTCCTACGAGCAGTACGTC. The chain uses TRBV28 and TRBJ2-7, with D unresolved. The V end lost 1 base, the J end lost 0 bases, and 10 bases lay between the germline ends. The CDR3 runs 15 residues. Germline values: CDR1 MDHEN, CDR2 SYDVKM.

The sample holds a few counts of this clonotype. V gene TRBV6-2 or TRBV6-3 combines with J gene TRBJ2-5; no clear D gene. There are 13 residues in the CDR3. Germline V gene sequence: CDR1 MNHEY, CDR2 SVGEGT. V lost 2 bases and J 4 bases, leaving 8 bases between the germline ends. The CDR3 DNA is TGTGCCAGCAGTTACGACCTCTTAGAGACCCAGTACTTC. Its translation: CASSYDLLETQYF.

The chain is built from TRBV20-1 and TRBJ2-5, with D hard to call. This CDR3 spans 13 amino acids. Germline V gene lookup returns CDR1 DFQATT and CDR2 SNEGSKA (reference sequence). Trimming removed 0 bases from V and 1 base from J, with 6 bases in between. The CDR3 protein is CSAREMPQETQYF. CDR3 nucleotides: TGCAGTGCTAGAGAGATGCCCCAAGAGACCCAGTACTTC.

V gene TRBV7-2 combines with J gene TRBJ2-5, with unresolved D. Trimming stripped 1 base from V and 3 bases from J, with 9 bases between. Germline-derived CDR1 and CDR2 are SGHTA and FQGNSA. The CDR3 has 14 residues. The CDR3 DNA reads as TGTGCCAGCAGCTTAGTAGGGAAAGAAGAGACCCAGTACTTC. Protein sequence: CASSLVGKEETQYF.

The chain employs TRBV7-9 and TRBJ2-7; the match to TRBD1 covers 9 bases. V lost 5 bases and J lost 1; bases outside the gene matches: 12. The CDR3 length is 17 residues. CDR1 and CDR2 (germline): SEHNR, FQNEAQ (reference sequence). CDR3 DNA: TGTGCCAGCAGCAACCCTCCCGGACAGGGGACTTCCTACGAGCAGTACTTC. It translates to CASSNPPGQGTSYEQYF.

The table lists this clonotype with a few counts. This rearrangement joins TRBV11-2 to TRBJ2-1; D is ambiguous. Trimming removed 6 bases at V and 3 bases at J, with 15 bases between. CDR3 length equals 15 residues. In germline, CDR1 is SGHAT, CDR2 FQNNGV. CDR3 DNA sequence: TGTGCCAGCAGTTCCGACCTTGGGAACTACAATGAGCAGTTCTTC. Residues: CASSSDLGNYNEQFF.

This clonotype was seen only once. V is TRBV5-4 and J is TRBJ2-2; D may be TRBD1 (7 bases). Germline V CDR1 and CDR2: SGHNT, YYREEE (reference sequence). Trimming pared 2 bases from V and 5 bases from J, leaving 13 bases between. The CDR3 length is 15 residues. CDR3 nucleotides: TGTGCCAGCAGCTTCCAGGGGGGTATTACCGGGGAGCTGTTTTTT. Encoded protein: CASSFQGGITGELFF.

This clonotype was observed a handful of times. The chain carries TRBV25-1 and TRBJ2-2; 9 bases line up with TRBD2. The CDR3 has 18 amino acids. V shed 1 base, J shed 0 bases, and the junction held 6 bases outside the gene matches. Germline CDR1 MGHDK, CDR2 SYGVNS. The CDR3 spells CASSEWSSGGPNTGELFF. CDR3 sequence (DNA): TGTGCCAGCAGTGAATGGAGTAGCGGGGGCCCGAACACCGGGGAGCTGTTTTTT.

The chain links TRBV5-6 to TRBJ2-3; no clear D gene. V was cut by 1 base and J by 3 bases, with 12 bases left in between. There are 15 residues in the CDR3. Germline V gene sequence: CDR1 SGHDT, CDR2 YYEEEE. CDR3 in DNA: TGTGCCAGCAGCTTGTTCCAGATGGGGACAGATACGCAGTATTTT. This gives the protein CASSLFQMGTDTQYF.

This clonotype was seen at least ten times. V gene TRBV6-5 combines with J gene TRBJ1-1; D is uncertain. V shed 3 bases and J shed 0 bases, with 8 bases lying between them. This CDR3 comprises 14 residues. Germline loops: CDR1 MNHEY, CDR2 SVGAGI. The CDR3 sequence is CASSYGVMNTEAFF. Here the CDR3 DNA reads TGTGCCAGCAGTTATGGGGTTATGAACACTGAAGCTTTCTTT.

V gene TRBV6-2 or TRBV6-3 combines with J gene TRBJ1-2; D may be TRBD1 (6 bases). The CDR3 is 14 amino acids. Per the germline V gene, CDR1 is MNHEY and CDR2 is SVGEGT. V dropped 6 bases and J dropped 3 bases, with 14 bases sitting between them. This chain's CDR3 is CASRGGGSDYGYTF. The CDR3 bases are TGTGCCAGCAGGGGCGGGGGCTCGGACTATGGCTACACCTTC.

This clonotype was counted many times. The chain employs TRBV27 and TRBJ2-1, with TRBD2 as a possible D gene (6 bases). Trimming removed 5 bases from V and 0 bases from J, with 14 bases in between. This CDR3 region has 16 residues. Per the germline V gene, CDR1 is MNHEY and CDR2 is SMNVEV (reference sequence). In nucleotides, the CDR3 is TGTGCCAGCAGTGGGGCCCGGCGGGGCTCCTACAATGAGCAGTTCTTC. Translating it yields CASSGARRGSYNEQFF.

The chain links TRBV4-3 to TRBJ2-3; D call uncertain. Germline lookup yields CDR1 LGHNA and CDR2 YSLEER. V was trimmed by 3 bases and J by 2 bases, leaving 12 bases between them. The CDR3 is 15 amino acids. The DNA for the CDR3 is TGCGCCAGCAGCCAGGATGGCAGGATCACAGATACGCAGTATTTT. Its protein is CASSQDGRITDTQYF.

The rearrangement joins TRBV5-6 to TRBJ2-3; tentatively, D is TRBD1 (6 bases). Per germline, CDR1 SGHDT and CDR2 YYEEEE. Deletions cut 3 bases from V and 0 bases from J, with 17 bases between. The CDR3 spans 17 residues. The CDR3 sequence is CASSWMGARTSTDTQYF. The CDR3 nucleotides read TGTGCCAGCAGCTGGATGGGGGCCCGAACTAGCACAGATACGCAGTATTTT.

This clonotype was seen repeatedly, ten times or more. The chain employs TRBV5-6 and TRBJ2-5, with D perhaps matching TRBD2 (5 bases). The germline V gene has CDR1 SGHDT and CDR2 YYEEEE. The CDR3 contains 13 residues. Trimming cost V 3 bases and J 5 bases, with 11 bases left between them. CDR3 DNA sequence: TGTGCCAGCAGCTCTCTAGCTGCCGAGACCCAGTACTTC. It specifies CASSSLAAETQYF.

This clonotype has only a few counts. The rearrangement joins TRBV27 to TRBJ1-2; tentatively, D is TRBD1 (5 bases). V shed 0 bases and J shed 4 bases, with 9 bases lying between them. This CDR3 comprises 14 residues. Germline V lookup: CDR1 MNHEY, CDR2 SMNVEV (reference sequence). CDR3 nucleotides: TGTGCCAGCAGTTTATCGGGGGTCGGCTATGGCTACACCTTC. It encodes CASSLSGVGYGYTF.

There are a few counts of this clonotype. The gene calls are TRBV11-2 and TRBJ2-5; D not certain. This CDR3 is built from 12 residues. Germline V gene sequence: CDR1 SGHAT, CDR2 FQNNGV. The ends were cut back, 5 bases at V and 5 bases at J, with 9 bases in the middle. CDR3 amino acids: CASSTDRETQYF. In nucleotides, the CDR3 is TGTGCCAGCAGCACAGATCGGGAGACCCAGTACTTC.

The table lists this clonotype with a few counts. The chain joins TRBV6-1 to TRBJ2-1; TRBD2 agrees at 7 bases. The CDR3 covers 16 residues. Trimming at V came to 5 bases and at J to 5 bases, leaving 12 bases not matched to a gene. Looked up from germline, CDR1 is MNHNS and CDR2 is SASEGT. The CDR3 nucleotides read TGTGCCAGCAGTCCCCCGGTCGCGGGAGCGGACAATGAGCAGTTCTTC. As protein: CASSPPVAGADNEQFF.

This clonotype was recorded at least ten times. V is TRBV7-9 and J is TRBJ2-3; 7 bases map to TRBD2. V gave up 7 bases and J gave up 4 bases; unmatched junction bases: 2. CDR3 size: 12 residues. Looked up from germline, CDR1 is SEHNR and CDR2 is FQNEAQ (reference sequence). CDR3 nucleotide sequence: TGTGCCAGCACCCTAGCGGCAGATACGCAGTATTTT. This codes for CASTLAADTQYF.

This clonotype has just a few counts. The rearrangement links TRBV18 to TRBJ1-1; 8 bases fit TRBD1. The CDR3 is 16 residues long. The V segment lost 3 bases and the J segment 3 bases; nucleotides outside the gene matches: 9. Germline V gene data show CDR1 as KGHSH and CDR2 as LQKENI. The CDR3 protein is CASSPQGAGAYTEAFF. The CDR3 DNA follows: TGTGCCAGCTCACCTCAGGGGGCTGGAGCGTACACTGAAGCTTTCTTT. Looking up the rest from reference TRBV18 and TRBJ1-1 gives the full variable domain: NAGVMQNPRHLVRRRGQEARLRCSPMKGHSHVYWYRQLPEEGLKFMVYLQKENIIDESGMPKERFSAEFPKEGPSILRIQQVVRGDSAAYFCASSPQGAGAYTEAFFGQGTRLTVV.

The chain employs TRBV6-1 and TRBJ2-5; 7 bases map to TRBD1. This CDR3 is 15 amino acids long. Unmatched junction bases numbered 13, after V lost 6 bases and J lost 6 bases. Germline lookup yields CDR1 MNHNS and CDR2 SASEGT. CDR3 protein: CASRGEQGSFQTQYF. The CDR3 bases are TGTGCCAGCAGAGGGGAACAGGGGTCGTTCCAGACCCAGTACTTC.

The genes are TRBV6-6 and TRBJ1-2, with no clear D. Per germline, CDR1 MNHNY and CDR2 SVGAGI (reference sequence). CDR3 length: 13 amino acids. Between the trimmed V and J ends, which lost 0 bases and 3 bases, there was a span of 5 bases. In nucleotides, the CDR3 is TGTGCCAGCAGTTACTCGACTGACTATGGCTACACCTTC. Protein product: CASSYSTDYGYTF.

This clonotype showed up just a few times. The chain uses TRBV7-8 and TRBJ1-2; D possibly corresponds to TRBD1 (5 bases). Germline lookup yields CDR1 SGHVS and CDR2 FQNEAQ. This CDR3 spans 13 amino acids. V was pared by 3 bases and J by 5 bases, with 10 bases between. CDR3 in DNA: TGTGCCAGCAGCTTCGTGGGGGAATATGGCTACACCTTC. Translation: CASSFVGEYGYTF.